A selection of T cell receptor beta chains follows, all from one sample in a study of blood T cell repertoires in COVID-19. The assay was immunoSEQ multiplex PCR, and TCRdb's table has in-frame clones only and misses some. Of about 130,000 clones detected, roughly 80% appear once; the ten largest clones hold approximately 16%. The sequencing sample was made of peripheral blood. These receptors all come from a woman aged 45-65 years with acute or convalescent COVID-19. Each CDR3 is given with its conserved first and last residue. The D gene is left open where the match is weak. Only some rows state a clone size, as once, few, many or a class for expanded clones.

D	J	V	length	size	DNA	CDR3
NA	TRBJ1-1	TRBV30	13	NA	TGTGCCTGGAGTGACAGGTGGGACACTGAAGCTTTCTTT	CAWSDRWDTEAFF
TRBD1	TRBJ1-3	TRBV12-3/TRBV12-4	13	NA	TGTGCCAGTAAACAGGGGGCGGGAAACACCATATATTTT	CASKQGAGNTIYF
NA	TRBJ1-1	TRBV19	13	NA	TGTGCCAGTAGTATATCGCGGGACACTGAAGCTTTCTTT	CASSISRDTEAFF
NA	TRBJ2-7	TRBV5-4	15	NA	TGTGCCAGCAGCCCCCCCCGACTAGTTTCCTACGAGCAGTACTTC	CASSPPRLVSYEQYF
TRBD1	TRBJ1-1	TRBV14	20	NA	TGTGCCAGCAGCCAAGTCAGGTTCGGCATTTCCGGGACAGCCATAGTTGAAGCTTTCTTT	CASSQVRFGISGTAIVEAFF
NA	TRBJ2-7	TRBV2	12	NA	TGTGCCAGCAGGAGATATACAGACGAGCAGTACTTC	CASRRYTDEQYF
TRBD1	TRBJ1-1	TRBV2	13	NA	TGTGCCAGCAGCAAGGACAGGGGAACTGAAGCTTTCTTT	CASSKDRGTEAFF
NA	TRBJ2-7	TRBV25-1	11	few	TGTGCCAGCAGTGAGTACTACGAGCAGTACTTC	CASSEYYEQYF
TRBD1	TRBJ1-1	TRBV11-2	13	NA	TGTGCCAGCAGATCCGGGACAGACACTGAAGCTTTCTTT	CASRSGTDTEAFF
TRBD2	TRBJ2-2	TRBV6-4	14	NA	TGTGCCAGCAAGCGGACTAGCGGTCCCGGGGAGCTGTTTTTT	CASKRTSGPGELFF
NA	TRBJ1-1	TRBV30	13	NA	TGTGCCTGGAGGGAACAGCAGAACACTGAAGCTTTCTTT	CAWREQQNTEAFF
NA	TRBJ2-3	TRBV9	15	NA	TGTGCCAGCAGCATTGGAGGGGACCGCACAGATACGCAGTATTTT	CASSIGGDRTDTQYF
NA	TRBJ1-5	TRBV2	15	NA	TGTGCCAGCAGTGATACGGCGGGGAGTAATCAGCCCCAGCATTTT	CASSDTAGSNQPQHF
NA	TRBJ2-6	TRBV5-8	17	NA	TGTGCCAGCAGCTTGGTGGTCGGGGGTTCTGGGGCCAACGTCCTGACTTTC	CASSLVVGGSGANVLTF
TRBD1	TRBJ1-6	TRBV11-1	14	NA	TGTGCCAGCAGCTTAGGACAGGGGAATTCACCCCTCCACTTT	CASSLGQGNSPLHF
TRBD1	TRBJ1-2	TRBV11-2	14	NA	TGTGCCAGCAGCCTGGCCGGGACAGGGGATGGCTACACCTTC	CASSLAGTGDGYTF
TRBD1	TRBJ1-2	TRBV6-1	18	few	TGTGCCAGCAGTGAAAGCTGGGTCAGGGGGGTCATGAACTATGGCTACACCTTC	CASSESWVRGVMNYGYTF
NA	TRBJ1-3	TRBV10-3	18	NA	TGTGCCATCTATTCCGGTTTCTCGGTTTCTAGCTCTGGAAACACCATATATTTT	CAIYSGFSVSSSGNTIYF
TRBD2	TRBJ2-2	TRBV5-4	17	NA	TGTGCCAGCAGCCCATTAGCGGGGGCTCTGAACACCGGGGAGCTGTTTTTT	CASSPLAGALNTGELFF
TRBD1	TRBJ2-4	TRBV4-1	17	NA	TGCGCCAGCAGCCAGGGGACAGGAAGTTTTTTTACGGACATTCAGTACTTC	CASSQGTGSFFTDIQYF
NA	TRBJ1-4	TRBV30	12	NA	TGTGCCTGGAGCGTGCGGGATGAAAAACTGTTTTTT	CAWSVRDEKLFF
TRBD1	TRBJ2-7	TRBV5-4	15	NA	TGTGCCAGCAGCTCGGGACGCAGGGGGTCCTACGAGCAGTACTTC	CASSSGRRGSYEQYF
TRBD1	TRBJ1-4	TRBV5-1	16	NA	TGCGCCAGCAGCTTGGGGGACAGCCCAACTAATGAAAAACTGTTTTTT	CASSLGDSPTNEKLFF
TRBD1	TRBJ1-1	TRBV5-1	14	once	TGCGCCAGCAGGTCGACAGGGGGCGGAATCAAAGCTTTCTTT	CASRSTGGGIKAFF
TRBD1	TRBJ1-2	TRBV2	11	few	TGTGCCAGCAAGCTCCGGGACAGTTACACCTTC	CASKLRDSYTF
TRBD1	TRBJ1-2	TRBV5-6	14	many	TGTGCCAGCACTATGGGACAGGGAAACTATGGCTACACCTTC	CASTMGQGNYGYTF
NA	TRBJ1-1	TRBV19	13	NA	TGTGCCAGTAGCCCCTTTGGGCGAACTGAAGCTTTCTTT	CASSPFGRTEAFF
NA	TRBJ1-5	TRBV3-1/TRBV3-2	15	NA	TGTGCCAGCAGCCCAGATATCAGGGGAAATCAGCCCCAGCATTTT	CASSPDIRGNQPQHF
NA	TRBJ2-7	TRBV6-5	15	NA	TGTGCCAGCAGTTACTCGAGGCAGACGCCCTACGAGCAGTACTTC	CASSYSRQTPYEQYF
TRBD2	TRBJ2-2	TRBV2	15	NA	TGTGCCAGTCGGGGACTAGTGAATCCGGCCGGGGAGCTGTTTTTT	CASRGLVNPAGELFF
NA	TRBJ2-3	TRBV5-4	16	NA	TGTGCCAGTCAGCTTTGGGGGGAAATTAGCACAGATACGCAGTATTTT	CASQLWGEISTDTQYF
NA	TRBJ1-5	TRBV27	14	NA	TGTGCCAGCAGGCAGACAGGTTCTCATCAGCCCCAGCATTTT	CASRQTGSHQPQHF
TRBD2	TRBJ2-1	TRBV3-1/TRBV3-2	15	NA	TGTGCCAGCAGTCCCAAGCGGGGGGGCCAAAATGAGCAGTTCTTC	CASSPKRGGQNEQFF
NA	TRBJ1-5	TRBV19	14	NA	TGTGCCAGTACGGTCTCGGGGGGAGCTCAGCCCCAGCATTTT	CASTVSGGAQPQHF
NA	TRBJ2-4	TRBV30	14	NA	TGTGCCTGGAGTGGGACAGTGGGCAAAAACATTCAGTACTTC	CAWSGTVGKNIQYF
NA	TRBJ1-1	TRBV6-5	14	NA	TGTGCCAGCAGCGAGACAGCTGTGAACACTGAAGCTTTCTTT	CASSETAVNTEAFF
NA	TRBJ2-2	TRBV5-5	16	NA	TGTGCCAGCAGCTTGCCAACGCTACAGGCCACCGGGGAGCTGTTTTTT	CASSLPTLQATGELFF
NA	TRBJ1-2	TRBV2	12	NA	TGTGCCAGCAGTACAGGCTACTATGGCTACACCTTC	CASSTGYYGYTF
TRBD1	TRBJ2-1	TRBV7-9	13	NA	TGTGCCAGCAGCTTTAGGACAGGGTTTGAGCAGTTCTTC	CASSFRTGFEQFF
NA	TRBJ1-1	TRBV28	11	NA	TGTGCCACGACGGGGGTGGGTGAAGCTTTCTTT	CATTGVGEAFF
NA	TRBJ1-6	TRBV19	16	few	TGTGCCAGTAGTATCAACAGGGAACCCTATAATTCACCCCTCCACTTT	CASSINREPYNSPLHF
NA	TRBJ2-3	TRBV29-1	14	NA	TGCAGCGGGTTTGTGGGGGCCAGCACAGATACGCAGTATTTT	CSGFVGASTDTQYF
NA	TRBJ1-2	TRBV19	15	NA	TGTGCCAGTAGTATACGGGGGGGAATCGGCTATGGCTACACCTTC	CASSIRGGIGYGYTF
NA	TRBJ2-3	TRBV9	14	NA	TGTGCCAGCAGCGTAGGGACAGGCACAGATACGCAGTATTTT	CASSVGTGTDTQYF
TRBD1	TRBJ1-1	TRBV11-3	16	few	TGTGCCAGCAGCTCCGGACAGGGGAGCACCAACACTGAAGCTTTCTTT	CASSSGQGSTNTEAFF
TRBD1	TRBJ2-6	TRBV2	18	NA	TGTGCCAGCAGTCCCAGGACAGGGTGGGTTTCTGGGGCCAACGTCCTGACTTTC	CASSPRTGWVSGANVLTF
NA	TRBJ1-5	TRBV14	14	once	TGTGCCAGCAGCCAGGGGGGGTGGGATCAGCCCCAGCATTTT	CASSQGGWDQPQHF
NA	TRBJ1-1	TRBV6-2/TRBV6-3	15	NA	TGTGCCAGCAGTTTACGACCGGAGGGGAACACTGAAGCTTTCTTT	CASSLRPEGNTEAFF
NA	TRBJ2-7	TRBV5-1	14	NA	TGCGCCAGCAGGCGGACAGAGACCTCCTACGAGCAGTACTTC	CASRRTETSYEQYF
NA	TRBJ1-2	TRBV5-1	14	NA	TGCGCCAGCAGCTCGGACTGGAGAAACTATGGCTACACCTTC	CASSSDWRNYGYTF
TRBD1	TRBJ1-1	TRBV30	12	NA	TGTGCCTCTCAACGGGACAGGGTTAAAACTTTCTTT	CASQRDRVKTFF
NA	TRBJ1-1	TRBV29-1	13	NA	TGCAGCGTTGAGGGTCAGGGGACCACTGAAGCTTTCTTT	CSVEGQGTTEAFF